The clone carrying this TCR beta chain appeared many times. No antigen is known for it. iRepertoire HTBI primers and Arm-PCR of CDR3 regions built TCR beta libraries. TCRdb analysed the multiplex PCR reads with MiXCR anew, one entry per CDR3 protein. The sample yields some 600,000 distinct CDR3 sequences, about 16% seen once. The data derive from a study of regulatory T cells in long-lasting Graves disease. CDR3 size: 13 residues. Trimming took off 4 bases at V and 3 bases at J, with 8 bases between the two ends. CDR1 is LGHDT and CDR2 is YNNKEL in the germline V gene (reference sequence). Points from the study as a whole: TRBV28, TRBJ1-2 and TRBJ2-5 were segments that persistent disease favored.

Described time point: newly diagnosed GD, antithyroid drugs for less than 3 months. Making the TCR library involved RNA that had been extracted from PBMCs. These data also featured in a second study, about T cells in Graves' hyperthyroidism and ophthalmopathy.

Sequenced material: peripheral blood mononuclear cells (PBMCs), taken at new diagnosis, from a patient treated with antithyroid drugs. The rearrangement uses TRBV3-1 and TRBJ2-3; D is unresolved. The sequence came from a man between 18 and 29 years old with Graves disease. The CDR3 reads CASSRDRTDTQYF. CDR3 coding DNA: TGTGCCAGCAGCCGAGACCGGACAGATACGCAGTATTTT.